One and the same sample provided the 32 T cell receptor beta chains below, sequenced in a study of T cell clonality in common variable immunodeficiency (dated by TCRdb to about 2015). What the research found in general, with its limitations: Reportedly, TCRbeta sequences from CVID had fewer deletions and N-nucleotide insertions, and highly modified clones with 13 or more V deletions were absent from CVID.

The method was the immunoSEQ multiplex PCR assay. Imported from immuneACCESS, the table was reduced by TCRdb to in-frame sequences with V and J called. These copies leave out some clones; in studies compared against another copy, an unresolved V gene accounts for under half, and the cause of the remainder is not known. The table shows about 33,000 clones here, with no singletons. The top ten constitute about 6.1% of the sample. Their antigens are not known. Sequencing was done on a sample of peripheral blood mononuclear cells. These receptor sequences come from a human donor with common variable immunodeficiency.

This clone was detected many times. The CDR3 is cut off 3 residues early in the read; its end comes from the germline J gene. The chain couples TRBV13 to TRBJ2-1; TRBD1 might be the D (6 bases). This CDR3 region has 16 residues. CDR1 and CDR2 from the germline V gene are PRHDT and FYEKMQ (reference sequence). V was pared by 6 bases and J by 4 bases, with 19 bases between. CDR3 amino acids: CASSHPGTFDYNEQFF. The sequenced CDR3 bases are TGTGCCAGCAGTCATCCCGGGACATTTGATTACAATGAG.

This clone has at least ten counts. Read sequence stops 3 residues before the CDR3 end, and the germline J gene provides the missing end. The gene calls are TRBV5-1 and TRBJ1-2, with TRBD1 matching over 10 bases. Germline V CDR1 and CDR2: SGHRS, YFSETQ. The CDR3 covers 15 residues. The CDR3 sequence is CASSLAGQGVEGYTF. CDR3 DNA, as far as it was read: TGCGCCAGCAGCTTGGCCGGACAGGGGGTGGAGGGC.

About this clone itself: With the read ending 3 residues before the CDR3 end, the germline J gene is used to fill in that end. The chain recombines TRBV7-2 with TRBJ2-1; 8 nucleotides agree with TRBD2. CDR3 length equals 13 residues. V dropped 6 bases and J dropped 8; count of bases not matched to a gene: 6. CDR1 SGHTA and CDR2 FQGNSA come from the germline V gene. Incomplete CDR3 DNA: TGTGCCAGCAGTGGGCGGGGGGTCGATGAG. Encoded protein: CASSGRGVDE. The complete CDR3 reads CASSGRGVDEQFF.

A few counts support this clone. The read terminates 3 residues before the CDR3 end, so the remaining end is supplied by the germline J gene. The rearrangement links TRBV7-2 to TRBJ2-5; 7 bases agree with TRBD2. Per germline, CDR1 SGHTA and CDR2 FQGNSA. Germline trimming cut 5 bases from V and 5 bases from J; bases unmatched to any gene: 11. There are 15 residues in the CDR3. The covered CDR3 bases are TGTGCCAGCAGCAGCGGGACTCAGGGCGTGGAGACC. Protein: CASSSGTQGVET. The complete CDR3 sequence is CASSSGTQGVETQYF.

There are a few counts of this clone. Sequencing ends 3 residues short of the CDR3 end; the germline J gene provides the rest. The chain recombines TRBV2 with TRBJ2-5; 9 nucleotides agree with TRBD1. Germline CDR1 and CDR2: SNHLY and FYNNEI. V lost 1 base, J lost 5 bases, and 8 bases stayed unmatched. This CDR3 is built from 16 residues. Partial CDR3 DNA: TGTGCCAGCAGTGAAGAGGACAGGGGTGGGCTGGAGACC. It yields the protein CASSEEDRGGLET. The whole CDR3 protein is CASSEEDRGGLETQYF.

This clone was seen a handful of times. The read halts 3 residues ahead of the CDR3 end, with the missing end drawn from the germline J gene. The chain has TRBV7-9 and TRBJ2-7; 14 nucleotides align to TRBD2. CDR1 SEHNR and CDR2 FQNEAQ come from the germline V gene (reference sequence). Trimming took 5 bases from V and 6 from J; bases not matched to a gene: 3. CDR3 size: 14 residues. Incomplete CDR3 DNA: TGTGCCAGCAGCCGACTAGCGGGGGGGCCCGAG. Translated, it gives CASSRLAGGPE. The full CDR3 reads CASSRLAGGPEQYF.

This clone was seen a few times. The CDR3 protein is CSARPGAGGVGTDTQYF. The CDR3 DNA, read in part, is TGCAGTGCTAGGCCCGGGGCAGGGGGCGTTGGCACAGATACG. The V gene is TRBV20-1, the J gene TRBJ2-3, with 8 bases lining up with TRBD1. The sequence runs out 3 residues before the end of the CDR3; the remainder is reconstructed from the germline J gene. Losses at the gene ends were 3 bases for V and 1 base for J; bases not matched to a gene: 12. The CDR3 is 17 residues long. The germline V gene encodes CDR1 DFQATT and CDR2 SNEGSKA (reference sequence).

This clone was counted many times. The CDR3 extends 3 residues past the end of the read, so its final part is completed from the germline J gene. The chain is built from TRBV2 and TRBJ1-1; no definite D call. The CDR3 totals 15 residues. Trimming stripped 6 bases from V and 0 bases from J, with 14 bases between. Germline-derived CDR1 and CDR2 are SNHLY and FYNNEI. Partial CDR3 DNA: TGTGCCAGCAGCGCGGGAGAGACATTGAACACTGAA. Its translation is CASSAGETLNTE. The entire CDR3 protein is CASSAGETLNTEAFF.

This clone has more than one count but fewer than ten. Read data end 3 residues before the CDR3 end; the end is taken from the germline J gene. V and J are TRBV11-2 and TRBJ1-4; possibly TRBD1 for D (6 bases). The V and J ends lost 6 bases and 8 bases respectively, with 13 bases between them. This CDR3 is 13 amino acids long. The germline V gene has CDR1 SGHAT and CDR2 FQNNGV. The CDR3 DNA, read in part, is TGTGCCAGCAGATCGGGACAACACGAAAAA. This sequence encodes CASRSGQHEK. The CDR3, in full, reads CASRSGQHEKLFF.

About this clone itself: The CDR3 end lies 3 residues beyond the end of the read and is filled in from the germline J gene. V and J are TRBV29-1 and TRBJ2-3, with TRBD2 identical over 9 bases. Germline CDR1 and CDR2: SQVTM and ANQGSEA. The CDR3 length is 12 residues. J lost 4 bases, V lost 8 bases, and 4 bases had no gene match. The covered CDR3 bases are TGCAGCACCGGCGGGGGGGCAGATACG. Translation: CSTGGGADT. From start to end, the CDR3 is CSTGGGADTQYF.

For this clone: The CDR3 extends 3 residues past the end of the read, so its final part is completed from the germline J gene. J is TRBJ2-5 and V is TRBV13; 10 nucleotides line up with TRBD2. This CDR3 is 16 amino acids long. The germline V gene encodes CDR1 PRHDT and CDR2 FYEKMQ (reference sequence). With V trimmed by 5 bases and J by 5 bases, 11 bases remained unmatched. The covered CDR3 bases are TGTGCCAGCAGCCCTGAGAGCGGGGGGGCCGGGGAGACC. Translated: CASSPESGGAGET. The CDR3 reads in full as CASSPESGGAGETQYF.

This clone has ten or more counts. The read ends 3 residues before the CDR3 terminus; that terminus is restored from the germline J gene. V usage is TRBV7-2 and J usage is TRBJ2-4; weak D call: TRBD1 (6 bases). With 7 bases removed from V and 2 bases from J, the gap between germline ends came to 15 bases. CDR3 size: 15 residues. Germline V gene data show CDR1 as SGHTA and CDR2 as FQGNSA. The CDR3 DNA, read in part, is TGTGCCAGCATAACAGGGAAAGGAACCAAAAACATT. Protein: CASITGKGTKNI. The CDR3 reads in full as CASITGKGTKNIQYF.

With regard to this clone: With the read ending 3 residues before the CDR3 end, the germline J gene is used to fill in that end. The chain recombines TRBV30 with TRBJ1-2; perhaps TRBD1 as D (5 bases). Germline lookup yields CDR1 GTSNPN and CDR2 SVGIG (reference sequence). The CDR3 runs to 13 residues. V was clipped by 2 bases and J by 4 bases, with 11 bases between them. The CDR3: CAWSTGLGYGYTF. The DNA read from the CDR3 is TGTGCCTGGAGTACGGGACTCGGCTATGGC.

Sample share makes this clone large. The read gets to within 3 residues of the CDR3 end, and the germline J gene fills in the rest. The V and J genes are TRBV6-4 and TRBJ2-3, with 8 positions matching TRBD2. This CDR3 region has 14 residues. V trimming: 3 bases; J trimming: 2 bases; junction bases outside the gene matches: 1. Germline V gene sequence: CDR1 MRHNA, CDR2 SNTAGT. The sequenced part of the CDR3 DNA is TGTGCCAGCAGTGAGCGGGGGGCCACAGATACG. Protein sequence: CASSERGATDT. The CDR3 as a whole reads CASSERGATDTQYF.

This clone was seen only a few times. The DNA ends 3 residues before the CDR3 does, and the rest of the CDR3 is filled in from the germline J gene. This sequence joins TRBV19 and TRBJ1-5; TRBD1 is a possible D gene (5 bases). V shed 3 bases and J shed 5 bases, with 11 bases lying between them. The germline V gene encodes CDR1 LNHDA and CDR2 SQIVND (reference sequence). This CDR3 contains 14 residues. The CDR3 is CASSIYQGDQPQHF. The CDR3 DNA, read in part, is TGTGCCAGTAGTATCTATCAGGGCGATCAGCCC.

This clone was seen a few times. Read data end 3 residues before the CDR3 end; the end is taken from the germline J gene. The gene calls are TRBV30 and TRBJ2-6, with 8 bases identical to TRBD1. The CDR3 spans 17 residues. CDR1 GTSNPN and CDR2 SVGIG come from the germline V gene (reference sequence). Trimming took 0 bases from V and 2 from J; bases not matched to a gene: 6. The CDR3: CAWSVGQGATGANVLTF. Partial CDR3 DNA: TGTGCCTGGAGTGTAGGGCAGGGGGCGACTGGGGCCAACGTC. Combining the CDR3 with reference TRBV30 and TRBJ2-6 gives the whole variable domain SQTIHQWPATLVQPVGSPLSLECTVEGTSNPNLYWYRQAAGRGLQLLFYSVGIGQISSEVPQNLSASRPQDRQFILSSKKLLLSDSGFYLCAWSVGQGATGANVLTFGAGSRLTVL.

This clone was counted a few times. Read data end 3 residues before the CDR3 end; the end is taken from the germline J gene. This rearrangement joins TRBV30 to TRBJ1-6; TRBD1 aligns across 8 bases. Trimming removed 2 bases from V and 7 bases from J; junction bases left unmatched: 7. This CDR3 is 15 amino acids long. Germline V gene lookup returns CDR1 GTSNPN and CDR2 SVGIG (reference sequence). The CDR3: CAWSFMAGGNSPLHF. CDR3 bases read: TGTGCCTGGAGTTTTATGGCAGGGGGCAATTCACCC.

A word on this clone: Coverage ceases 3 residues before the CDR3 finishes, and the germline J gene fills in the end. This chain connects TRBV7-8 to TRBJ2-5; TRBD1 matches at 8 bases. V shed 4 bases, J shed 1 base, and the junction held 5 bases outside the gene matches. CDR3 length: 15 residues. Germline V gene data show CDR1 as SGHVS and CDR2 as FQNEAQ. CDR3 bases read: TGTGCCAGCAGCTCGGGACAGGTGACCCAAGAGACC. This encodes CASSSGQVTQET. The CDR3 in its entirety is CASSSGQVTQETQYF.

This clone was seen many times. Read sequence stops 3 residues before the CDR3 end, and the germline J gene provides the missing end. The gene calls are TRBV5-1 and TRBJ2-2; 8 nucleotides align to TRBD1. Germline V gene data show CDR1 as SGHRS and CDR2 as YFSETQ. This CDR3 spans 18 amino acids. V shed 0 bases and J 1 base; nucleotides not matched to a gene: 8. The DNA read from the CDR3 is TGCGCCAGCAGCTTGGAGCCTCAGGGGGCTGAGAACACCGGGGAG. Residues: CASSLEPQGAENTGE. The whole CDR3 is CASSLEPQGAENTGELFF.

Many counts were recorded for this clone. The read terminates 3 residues before the CDR3 end, so the remaining end is supplied by the germline J gene. This chain connects TRBV6-2 or TRBV6-3 to TRBJ2-3, with TRBD2 matching 11 bases. Germline CDR1 is MNHEY and CDR2 is SVGEGT. This CDR3 comprises 17 residues. After removal of 4 bases from V and 0 bases from J, the junction contained 6 bases not matched to a gene. CDR3 bases read: TGTGCCAGCAGTTCGGCCGGGACTAGCGGTAGCACAGATACG. Translating it yields CASSSAGTSGSTDT. The full CDR3 reads CASSSAGTSGSTDTQYF.

Many counts were recorded for this clone. The CDR3 loop reads CASSEEQGTYGYTF. The CDR3 bases that were read are TGTGCCAGCAGTGAAGAACAGGGCACCTATGGC. The V call is TRBV2, the J call TRBJ1-2; TRBD1 is a possible D gene (6 bases). The read finishes 3 residues shy of the CDR3 end, and the germline J gene is used to complete it. Germline CDR1 SNHLY, CDR2 FYNNEI. CDR3 length equals 14 residues. Trimming took off 1 base at V and 4 bases at J, with 10 bases between the two ends.

This clone has at least ten counts. From the germline J gene comes the end of the CDR3, since the read stops 3 residues before it. This sequence joins TRBV6-4 and TRBJ2-2; 10 bases fit TRBD2. J was trimmed by 5 bases and V by 2 bases; bases with no gene match: 8. The CDR3 contains 17 residues. Germline loops: CDR1 MRHNA, CDR2 SNTAGT. CDR3 bases read: TGTGCCAGCAGTGACCCTAGCGGGGGAATCGGAACCGGGGAG. Encoded protein: CASSDPSGGIGTGE. The CDR3 reads in full as CASSDPSGGIGTGELFF.

This clone turned up a few times. CDR3 DNA (partial): TGTGCCAGCAGCCAAGATCGGCAGGGGTTCCACGAG. This gives the protein CASSQDRQGFHE. The full CDR3 sequence reads CASSQDRQGFHEQYF. The chain couples TRBV4-2 to TRBJ2-7; tentatively, D is TRBD1 (6 bases). The sequenced fragment ends 3 residues before the CDR3 boundary, so the rest is inferred from the germline J gene. CDR1 LGHNA and CDR2 YNFKEQ come from the germline V gene. The V end lost 0 bases, the J end lost 5 bases, and 14 bases lay between the germline ends. There are 15 residues in the CDR3.

This clone was detected ten times or more. The CDR3 end falls 3 residues outside the read, so it is completed with the germline J gene. The chain couples TRBV19 to TRBJ1-5; 10 bases match TRBD1. This CDR3 has 16 residues. Germline V gene lookup returns CDR1 LNHDA and CDR2 SQIVND (reference sequence). The junction had 4 bases not matched to a gene; V was cut back by 3 bases and J by 2 bases. CDR3 region: CASSMATGGGNQPQHF. The sequenced part of the CDR3 DNA is TGTGCCAGTAGTATGGCGACAGGGGGCGGCAATCAGCCC.

This clone was seen repeatedly, ten times or more. The CDR3 extends 3 residues past the end of the read, so its final part is completed from the germline J gene. V and J are TRBV18 and TRBJ2-3; 7 bases line up with TRBD1. This CDR3 has 15 amino acids. Unmatched junction bases numbered 9, after V lost 5 bases and J lost 4 bases. From germline, CDR1 is KGHSH and CDR2 LQKENI. The covered CDR3 bases are TGTGCCAGCTCATACGGGACAGACTTTCCAGATACG. Its protein product is CASSYGTDFPDT. The whole CDR3 sequence is CASSYGTDFPDTQYF.

This clone was observed at least ten times. The observed sequence ends 3 residues before the CDR3 terminus, with the missing tail filled in from the germline J gene. The chain has TRBV5-1 and TRBJ1-4, with TRBD1 matching over 9 bases. Germline values: CDR1 SGHRS, CDR2 YFSETQ. V lost 3 bases, J lost 7 bases, and 4 bases stayed unmatched. This CDR3 spans 14 amino acids. The DNA read from the CDR3 is TGCGCCAGCAGCTCACAGGGGGCCAGTGAAAAA. Amino acid sequence: CASSSQGASEK. The full CDR3 sequence reads CASSSQGASEKLFF. The full variable domain, rest sourced from reference TRBV5-1 and TRBJ1-4, is KAGVTQTPRYLIKTRGQQVTLSCSPISGHRSVSWYQQTPGQGLQFLFEYFSETQRNKGNFPGRFSGRQFSNSRSEMNVSTLELGDSALYLCASSSQGASEKLFFGSGTQLSVL.

This clone was picked up many times. The read halts 3 residues ahead of the CDR3 end, with the missing end drawn from the germline J gene. The genes are TRBV30 and TRBJ2-7; 8 positions match TRBD2. After removal of 1 base from V and 2 bases from J, the junction contained 16 bases not matched to a gene. This CDR3 is built from 18 residues. Germline lookup yields CDR1 GTSNPN and CDR2 SVGIG (reference sequence). The covered CDR3 bases are TGTGCCTGGAGTGGTCCCAGCGGGGGCCTTTCCCTAGCCTACGAG. Translated: CAWSGPSGGLSLAYE. The entire CDR3 protein is CAWSGPSGGLSLAYEQYF.

This clone has ten or more counts. The read ends 3 residues early relative to the CDR3; the germline J gene fills the gap. The V and J genes are TRBV2 and TRBJ2-3; tentative D call: TRBD1 (5 bases). Trimming cost V 4 bases and J 2 bases, with 19 bases left between them. Germline values: CDR1 SNHLY, CDR2 FYNNEI. The CDR3 runs 17 residues. CDR3 region: CASSGPRTNGVTDTQYF. The covered CDR3 bases are TGTGCCAGCAGTGGCCCGAGGACAAATGGGGTCACAGATACG.

This clone was observed at least ten times. Read coverage stops 3 residues before the CDR3 terminus; the germline J gene supplies the remainder. This sequence joins TRBV18 and TRBJ2-3, with a tentative D call TRBD1 (5 bases). V gave up 3 bases and J gave up 6 bases, with 7 bases separating them. This CDR3 spans 12 amino acids. Germline loops: CDR1 KGHSH, CDR2 LQKENI. The CDR3 bases that were read are TGTGCCAGCTCACCCTCAGGGGATACG. It yields the protein CASSPSGDT. The CDR3 as a whole reads CASSPSGDTQYF.

This clone was counted between two and nine times. The CDR3 end lies 3 residues beyond the end of the read and is filled in from the germline J gene. This chain connects TRBV30 to TRBJ1-6, with 8 bases aligning to TRBD1. This CDR3 spans 15 amino acids. CDR1 is GTSNPN and CDR2 is SVGIG in the germline V gene (reference sequence). V gave up 2 bases and J gave up 9 bases; unmatched junction bases: 9. The CDR3 sequence is CAWSFGQGRTSPLHF. The covered CDR3 bases are TGTGCCTGGAGTTTTGGACAGGGTCGAACTTCACCC.

Points on this clone: The read terminates 3 residues before the CDR3 end, so the remaining end is supplied by the germline J gene. The V call is TRBV18, the J call TRBJ1-6, with TRBD1 identical over 9 bases. The CDR3 runs 15 residues. V was clipped by 2 bases and J by 9 bases; unmatched bases: 5. Germline CDR1 KGHSH, CDR2 LQKENI. The sequenced CDR3 bases are TGTGCCAGCTCACCAGAAGGGACAGGGAGTTCACCC. Translated: CASSPEGTGSSP. The whole CDR3 sequence is CASSPEGTGSSPLHF.

A few counts support this clone. CDR3 bases read: TGTGCCAGCTCACCTGCGGCTAGCGGGGGGGCAGATACG. Translated: CASSPAASGGADT. The entire CDR3 is CASSPAASGGADTQYF. V and J are TRBV18 and TRBJ2-3, with TRBD2 matching 12 bases. The read terminates 3 residues before the CDR3 end, so the remaining end is supplied by the germline J gene. Germline assignment: CDR1 KGHSH and CDR2 LQKENI. The CDR3 is 16 residues long. V shed 3 bases, J shed 4 bases, and the junction held 5 bases outside the gene matches.